Below, 24 T cell receptor beta chains from the same sample are listed, as sequenced in a study of shared clonotypes between healthy human individuals (dated by TCRdb to between 2020 and 2021). Library construction relied on the immunoSEQ multiplex PCR assay. TCRdb limited this immuneACCESS table to in-frame rearrangements with V and J called. A share of clones is missing; checked studies link under half to unresolved V genes, and the rest is unexplained. The sample includes 2 million to 3 million clones, with 80% to 95% observed a single time. 0.36% of the sample goes to the ten largest clones. Sequenced sample: naive CD4+ T cells from PBMCs. The sample's cell subset or site label, in plain terms: CD45RA+ positively selected. The origin of the receptors is a man between 18 and 35 years old in good health. Some clones in this sample may be carry-over from other donors' samples.

The genes are TRBV6-1 and TRBJ1-2; D gene uncertain. This CDR3 is built from 15 residues. The germline V and J ends were trimmed by 0 bases and 3 bases, with 11 bases remaining between them. CDR1 is MNHNS and CDR2 is SASEGT in the germline V gene. In nucleotides, the CDR3 is TGTGCCAGCAGTGAAGCGAAGGTATTGGACTATGGCTACACCTTC. It translates to CASSEAKVLDYGYTF.

This chain connects TRBV30 to TRBJ1-5; possible D gene TRBD1, 6 bases. This CDR3 is 15 amino acids long. V lost 0 bases, J lost 7 bases, and 16 bases lay in between. The germline CDR1 and CDR2 sequences are GTSNPN and SVGIG (reference sequence). The CDR3 sequence is CAWSVRQGLNQPQHF. As DNA, the CDR3 is TGTGCCTGGAGTGTACGGCAGGGGTTAAACCAGCCCCAGCATTTT.

Comments on this clone: Other DNA sequences within the sample encode an identical CDR3. J is TRBJ2-1 and V is TRBV9; D may be TRBD2 (5 bases). The CDR3 extends over 13 amino acids. In germline, CDR1 is SGDLS, CDR2 YYNGEE. The V end lost 0 bases, the J end lost 4 bases, and 5 bases lay between the germline ends. The CDR3 loop reads CASSVAGYNEQFF. CDR3 DNA sequence: TGTGCCAGCAGCGTAGCGGGATACAATGAGCAGTTCTTC.

This chain links TRBV28 with TRBJ1-1; D ambiguous. The CDR3 is 15 residues long. Per germline, CDR1 MDHEN and CDR2 SYDVKM. V dropped 3 bases and J dropped 5 bases, with 16 bases sitting between them. CDR3 amino acids: CASSFQDWVGTEAFF. CDR3 nucleotide sequence: TGTGCCAGCAGTTTCCAAGACTGGGTAGGGACTGAAGCTTTCTTT.

The J gene is TRBJ1-1, the V gene TRBV2, with D possibly TRBD1 on 6 matching bases. The CDR3 extends over 12 amino acids. Germline V gives CDR1 SNHLY, CDR2 FYNNEI. V shed 6 bases and J shed 8 bases, with 13 bases lying between them. CDR3 region: CASSPPGAEAFF. CDR3 nucleotide sequence: TGTGCCAGCAGCCCCCCGGGGGCAGAAGCTTTCTTT.

CDR3 sequence reads: CASSRVSGNTIYF. In DNA form, the CDR3 reads TGTGCCAGTAGTAGGGTCTCTGGAAACACCATATATTTT. The chain joins TRBV19 to TRBJ1-3, with D uncertain. The CDR3 spans 13 residues. Trimming pared 4 bases from V and 0 bases from J, leaving 4 bases between. The V gene's germline CDR1 is LNHDA and CDR2 SQIVND (reference sequence).

The V gene is TRBV2, the J gene TRBJ2-7, with D perhaps given as TRBD1 or TRBD2 (5 bases each). Germline assignment: CDR1 SNHLY and CDR2 FYNNEI. V was trimmed by 2 bases and J by 2 bases, leaving 16 bases between them. This CDR3 comprises 16 residues. CDR3 loop: CASSEPMGTKPYEQYF. The CDR3 nucleotides are TGTGCCAGCAGTGAACCGATGGGGACGAAGCCCTACGAGCAGTACTTC.

The chain uses TRBV10-3 and TRBJ1-5; 8 nucleotides line up with TRBD1. This CDR3 is 18 amino acids long. The V and J ends lost 3 bases and 0 bases, in that order; junction bases with no gene match: 10. Germline V gene data show CDR1 as ENHRY and CDR2 as SYGVKD. The CDR3 reads CAISDQGAFSNSNQPQHF. The CDR3 region has the DNA TGTGCCATCAGTGACCAGGGGGCGTTCAGTAATAGCAATCAGCCCCAGCATTTT.

The chain recombines TRBV6-5 with TRBJ2-2; the D gene is possibly TRBD2 (6 bases). CDR3 length equals 14 residues. CDR1 is MNHEY and CDR2 is SVGAGI in the germline V gene. The ends were cut back, 4 bases at V and 2 bases at J, with 8 bases in the middle. CDR3 coding DNA: TGTGCCAGCAGTTCGGGAGTAAACACCGGGGAGCTGTTTTTT. The encoded protein is CASSSGVNTGELFF.

This clone has a single count. The chain is built from TRBV27 and TRBJ2-2; D call uncertain. Germline V gene lookup returns CDR1 MNHEY and CDR2 SMNVEV (reference sequence). The CDR3 is 15 residues long. Trimming cost V 5 bases and J 4 bases, with 14 bases left between them. CDR3 DNA: TGTGCCAGCAGTCCGATCTGGGCCGGCACCGGGGAGCTGTTTTTT. It translates to CASSPIWAGTGELFF.

The V call is TRBV7-9, the J call TRBJ1-5, with a possible D match to TRBD1 (5 bases). The CDR3 is 15 residues long. V was trimmed by 3 bases and J by 4 bases, leaving 13 bases between them. Germline-derived CDR1 and CDR2 are SEHNR and FQNEAQ (reference sequence). The CDR3 DNA reads TGTGCCAGCAGCTTTGGGGGTCGGGGAAATCAGCCCCAGCATTTT. Its translation: CASSFGGRGNQPQHF. Looking up the rest from reference TRBV7-9 and TRBJ1-5 gives the full variable domain: DTGVSQNPRHKITKRGQNVTFRCDPISEHNRLYWYRQTLGQGPEFLTYFQNEAQLEKSRLLSDRFSAERPKGSFSTLEIQRTEQGDSAMYLCASSFGGRGNQPQHFGDGTRLSIL.

V is TRBV6-6 and J is TRBJ2-5, with D possibly being TRBD1 (5 bases). Looked up from germline, CDR1 is MNHNY and CDR2 is SVGAGI (reference sequence). This CDR3 is 15 amino acids long. Trimming took off 2 bases at V and 2 bases at J, with 12 bases between the two ends. The CDR3 here is CASSYQRGFQETQYF. CDR3 sequence (DNA): TGTGCCAGCAGTTACCAAAGGGGATTTCAAGAGACCCAGTACTTC.

The V call is TRBV30, the J call TRBJ2-7, with 8 positions matching TRBD1. The V and J ends lost 4 bases and 2 bases, in that order; junction bases with no gene match: 10. Germline-derived CDR1 and CDR2 are GTSNPN and SVGIG (reference sequence). This CDR3 comprises 15 residues. The CDR3 here is CAWTLRDRPTYEQYF. In nucleotides, the CDR3 is TGTGCCTGGACTCTTCGGGACAGGCCGACCTACGAGCAGTACTTC.

This chain connects TRBV19 to TRBJ1-3; no clear D. Germline CDR1 is LNHDA and CDR2 is SQIVND (reference sequence). The CDR3 is 14 amino acids. The V end lost 3 bases, the J end lost 1 base, and 7 bases lay between the germline ends. The chain's CDR3 is CASSILDSGNTIYF. In DNA form, the CDR3 reads TGTGCCAGTAGTATCCTGGATTCTGGAAACACCATATATTTT.

This rearrangement joins TRBV7-3 to TRBJ2-1; D not certain. Germline lookup yields CDR1 SGHTA and CDR2 FQGTGA. This CDR3 region has 13 residues. The V gene lost 5 bases and the J gene lost 4 bases, with 9 bases spanning the gap. For the CDR3, the DNA is TGTGCCAGCAGCGTCGGGCAGTACAATGAGCAGTTCTTC. It translates to CASSVGQYNEQFF.

This rearrangement joins TRBV28 to TRBJ1-3, with TRBD1 as a possible D gene (6 bases). V was pared by 6 bases and J by 4 bases, with 16 bases between. CDR3 length: 15 residues. Germline values: CDR1 MDHEN, CDR2 SYDVKM. CDR3 in DNA: TGTGCCAGCAGACTTTGGGGGGCTCGAGGAAACACCATATATTTT. Protein: CASRLWGARGNTIYF.

The chain is built from TRBV19 and TRBJ2-6; 9 bases match TRBD1. The germline gives CDR1 LNHDA, CDR2 SQIVND (reference sequence). Trimming cost V 6 bases and J 3 bases; bases outside gene matches: 12. The CDR3 has 18 amino acids. In nucleotides, the CDR3 is TGTGCCAGTAGAAAGGTAGGGACAGGGAAGAGTGGGGCCAACGTCCTGACTTTC. Translating gives CASRKVGTGKSGANVLTF.

This sequence joins TRBV5-1 and TRBJ1-3; TRBD1 agrees at 9 bases. Unmatched junction bases numbered 7, after V lost 0 bases and J lost 3 bases. Looked up from germline, CDR1 is SGHRS and CDR2 is YFSETQ. This CDR3 has 17 amino acids. CDR3 sequence (DNA): TGCGCCAGCAGCTTGGGTCCACAGGGGGCTGTTGGAAACACCATATATTTT. It is translated as CASSLGPQGAVGNTIYF.

The rearrangement uses TRBV10-3 and TRBJ2-5; a possible D gene is TRBD2 (5 bases). The V gene lost 0 bases and the J gene lost 0 bases, with 14 bases spanning the gap. CDR3 length: 17 amino acids. Germline V gene data show CDR1 as ENHRY and CDR2 as SYGVKD. In DNA, the CDR3 is TGTGCCATCAGTGAGTCGACTCTAGCCGAAGACCAAGAGACCCAGTACTTC. This encodes CAISESTLAEDQETQYF.

About this clone: Other DNA sequences in the sample encode the same CDR3. The chain has TRBV28 and TRBJ1-4, with D hard to call. V was pared by 3 bases and J by 7 bases, with 9 bases between. Germline V gene data show CDR1 as MDHEN and CDR2 as SYDVKM. The CDR3 sequence is 13 residues long. CDR3 in DNA: TGTGCCAGCAGTTTGGCAACACCTGAAAAACTGTTTTTT. It codes for CASSLATPEKLFF.

As concerns this clone: Other DNA sequences in this sample translate to the same CDR3. The chain employs TRBV2 and TRBJ2-7; 8 nucleotides agree with TRBD1. V shed 5 bases, J shed 7 bases, and the junction held 7 bases outside the gene matches. The CDR3 has 13 amino acids. Looked up from germline, CDR1 is SNHLY and CDR2 is FYNNEI. The CDR3 DNA reads TGTGCCAGCAGTTGGCAGGGGGCAGGGGAGCAGTACTTC. Translation gives CASSWQGAGEQYF.

The CDR3 DNA reads as TGTGCCAGCAGACTAGCGTACACCGGGGAGCTGTTTTTT. It yields the protein CASRLAYTGELFF. The chain carries TRBV6-5 and TRBJ2-2; 7 nucleotides agree with TRBD2. CDR3 length equals 13 residues. CDR1 MNHEY and CDR2 SVGAGI come from the germline V gene. The junction had 1 base not matched to a gene; V was cut back by 6 bases and J by 3 bases.

The chain has TRBV7-2 and TRBJ2-3; D unclear. Germline CDR1 reads SGHTA; CDR2 reads FQGNSA. Trimming took 7 bases from V and 0 from J, leaving 17 bases between them. The CDR3 has 16 residues. Here the CDR3 reads CASTSLVGESTDTQYF. The CDR3 DNA sequence: TGTGCCAGCACCAGCCTTGTAGGAGAAAGCACAGATACGCAGTATTTT.

The gene calls are TRBV4-1 and TRBJ2-3; 9 positions match TRBD2. CDR3 length: 17 amino acids. Germline CDR1 reads MGHRA; CDR2 reads YSYEKL. Germline trimming cut 1 base from V and 3 bases from J; bases unmatched to any gene: 8. CDR3: CASSQGLAGVWTDTQYF. The CDR3 nucleotides are TGCGCCAGCAGCCAAGGGTTAGCGGGAGTATGGACAGATACGCAGTATTTT.